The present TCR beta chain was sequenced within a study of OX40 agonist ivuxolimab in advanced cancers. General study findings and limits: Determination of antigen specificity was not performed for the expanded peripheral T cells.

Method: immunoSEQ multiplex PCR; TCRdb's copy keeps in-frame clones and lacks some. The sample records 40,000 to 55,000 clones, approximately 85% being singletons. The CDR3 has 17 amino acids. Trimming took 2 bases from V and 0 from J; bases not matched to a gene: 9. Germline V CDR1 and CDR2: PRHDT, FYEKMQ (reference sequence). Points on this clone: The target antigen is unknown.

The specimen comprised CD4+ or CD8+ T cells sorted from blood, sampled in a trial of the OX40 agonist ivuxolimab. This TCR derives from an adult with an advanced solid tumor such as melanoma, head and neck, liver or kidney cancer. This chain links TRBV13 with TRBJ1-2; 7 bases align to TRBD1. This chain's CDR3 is CASSLTRDSLANYGYTF. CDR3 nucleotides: TGTGCCAGCAGCTTAACCCGGGACAGCTTAGCTAACTATGGCTACACCTTC.